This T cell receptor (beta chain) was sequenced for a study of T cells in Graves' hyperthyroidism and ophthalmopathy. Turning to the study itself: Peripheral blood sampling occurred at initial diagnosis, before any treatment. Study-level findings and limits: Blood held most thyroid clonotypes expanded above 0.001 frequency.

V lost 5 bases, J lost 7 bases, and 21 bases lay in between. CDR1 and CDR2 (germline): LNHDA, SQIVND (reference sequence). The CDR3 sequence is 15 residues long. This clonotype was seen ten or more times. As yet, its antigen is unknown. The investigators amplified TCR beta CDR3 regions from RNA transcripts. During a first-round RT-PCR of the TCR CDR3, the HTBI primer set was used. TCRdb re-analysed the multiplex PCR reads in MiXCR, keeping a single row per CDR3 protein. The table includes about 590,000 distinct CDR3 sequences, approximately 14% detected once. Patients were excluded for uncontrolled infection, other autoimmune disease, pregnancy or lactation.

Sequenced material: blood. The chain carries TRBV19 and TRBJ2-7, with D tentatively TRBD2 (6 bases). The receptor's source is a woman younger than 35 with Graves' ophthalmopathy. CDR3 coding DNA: TGTGCCAGTAGTGAGGTCGTGCTAGCGTTGGGGGAGCAGTACTTC. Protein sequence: CASSEVVLALGEQYF. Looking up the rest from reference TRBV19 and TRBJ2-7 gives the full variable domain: DGGITQSPKYLFRKEGQNVTLSCEQNLNHDAMYWYRQDPGQGLRLIYYSQIVNDFQKGDIAEGYSVSREKKESFPLTVTSAQKNPTAFYLCASSEVVLALGEQYFGPGTRLTVT.